The 10 T cell receptor beta chains in this list originate from one sample, sequenced in a study of graft-versus-host responses after intestinal transplantation. TCRdb's copy holds only in-frame clones and misses some; the assay was immunoSEQ multiplex PCR. The data contain around 88,000 clones, around 90% of them singletons. Their antigen targets remain unknown. Sequenced here: unstimulated CD8+ T cells sorted from spleen or lymph node cells, sampled before transplant. These receptors were obtained from a human donor who was the organ donor for an intestinal transplant.

The genes are TRBV9 and TRBJ1-2; TRBD1 is a possible D gene (6 bases). This CDR3 region has 14 residues. V shed 0 bases and J shed 8 bases, with 14 bases lying between them. Germline V lookup: CDR1 SGDLS, CDR2 YYNGEE. CDR3 sequence reads: CASSVAGGARGYTF. The CDR3 DNA is TGTGCCAGCAGCGTAGCGGGGGGCGCTCGGGGCTACACCTTC.

The chain combines TRBV30 with TRBJ1-3; no clear D. CDR1 GTSNPN and CDR2 SVGIG come from the germline V gene (reference sequence). The V end was cut by 2 bases, the J end by 4 bases, with 9 bases between. The CDR3 sequence is 13 residues long. CDR3 DNA: TGTGCCTGGAGTTCCGGTCTAGGAAACACCATATATTTT. Translating gives CAWSSGLGNTIYF. Looking up the rest from reference TRBV30 and TRBJ1-3 gives the full variable domain: SQTIHQWPATLVQPVGSPLSLECTVEGTSNPNLYWYRQAAGRGLQLLFYSVGIGQISSEVPQNLSASRPQDRQFILSSKKLLLSDSGFYLCAWSSGLGNTIYFGEGSWLTVV.

The V call is TRBV21-1, the J call TRBJ1-4. TRBV21-1 represents a pseudogene. The CDR3 is 16 residues long. As DNA, the CDR3 is TGTGCCAGCAGCAAAGGGGAAGGGGACACTAATGAAAAACTGTTTTTT. Its protein product is CASSKGEGDTNEKLFF.

J is TRBJ2-1 and V is TRBV18; D gene uncertain. The CDR3 length is 11 residues. Germline V gives CDR1 KGHSH, CDR2 LQKENI. V gave up 1 base and J gave up 10 bases, with 5 bases separating them. This chain's CDR3 is CASSPREEQFF. CDR3 nucleotides: TGTGCCAGCTCACCACGGGAAGAGCAGTTCTTC. The full variable domain, rest sourced from reference TRBV18 and TRBJ2-1, is NAGVMQNPRHLVRRRGQEARLRCSPMKGHSHVYWYRQLPEEGLKFMVYLQKENIIDESGMPKERFSAEFPKEGPSILRIQQVVRGDSAAYFCASSPREEQFFGPGTRLTVL.

V usage is TRBV5-6 and J usage is TRBJ2-5, with unresolved D. The CDR3 totals 12 residues. Looked up from germline, CDR1 is SGHDT and CDR2 is YYEEEE. Deletions cut 3 bases from V and 4 bases from J, with 7 bases between. The CDR3 sequence: CASSSPRETQYF. The CDR3 DNA sequence: TGTGCCAGCAGCTCACCCCGAGAGACCCAGTACTTC.

This chain connects TRBV10-2 to TRBJ1-2; the D is unclear. This CDR3 contains 17 residues. V lost 1 base, J lost 6 bases, and 21 bases lay in between. Germline V gene lookup returns CDR1 WSHSY and CDR2 SAAADI. DNA of the CDR3: TGCGCCAGCAGTGAGTTGTGGGTATTAGGGCTTGAAGATGGCTACACCTTC. This codes for CASSELWVLGLEDGYTF.

This clone was observed a handful of times. J is TRBJ1-2 and V is TRBV30; 7 nucleotides align to TRBD1. V dropped 4 bases and J dropped 7; count of bases not matched to a gene: 6. The germline CDR1 and CDR2 sequences are GTSNPN and SVGIG (reference sequence). The CDR3 totals 12 residues. CDR3 DNA sequence: TGTGCCTGGATGACAGGGTTAAGTGGCTACACCTTC. Translated: CAWMTGLSGYTF.

The chain joins TRBV27 to TRBJ1-1, with D possibly matching TRBD1 (5 bases). Trimming removed 3 bases at V and 1 base at J, with 9 bases between. The CDR3 is made up of 14 amino acids. Germline V gives CDR1 MNHEY, CDR2 SMNVEV (reference sequence). The CDR3 coding sequence is TGTGCCAGCAGTTTTCTGGGGGAGAACACTGAAGCTTTCTTT. This sequence encodes CASSFLGENTEAFF.

The genes are TRBV5-5 and TRBJ2-7, with a tentative D call TRBD1 (6 bases). V shed 1 base and J shed 6 bases, with 8 bases lying between them. Germline values: CDR1 SGHKS, CDR2 YYEKEE (reference sequence). The CDR3 spans 12 residues. The CDR3 protein is CASSLQGTEQYF. CDR3 nucleotides: TGTGCCAGCAGCTTGCAGGGGACCGAGCAGTACTTC. Supplemented by reference TRBV5-5 and TRBJ2-7, the full variable domain reads DAGVTQSPTHLIKTRGQQVTLRCSPISGHKSVSWYQQVLGQGPQFIFQYYEKEERGRGNFPDRFSARQFPNYSSELNVNALLLGDSALYLCASSLQGTEQYFGPGTRLTVT.

The chain combines TRBV5-6 with TRBJ2-7, with 7 bases matching TRBD1. From germline, CDR1 is SGHDT and CDR2 YYEEEE. The CDR3 loop spans 15 amino acids. The trim removed 1 base at V and 5 bases at J, leaving 9 bases unmatched. For the CDR3, the DNA is TGTGCCAGCAGCTTGTTTGGGACAGTCTTCGACGAGCAGTACTTC. It encodes CASSLFGTVFDEQYF.